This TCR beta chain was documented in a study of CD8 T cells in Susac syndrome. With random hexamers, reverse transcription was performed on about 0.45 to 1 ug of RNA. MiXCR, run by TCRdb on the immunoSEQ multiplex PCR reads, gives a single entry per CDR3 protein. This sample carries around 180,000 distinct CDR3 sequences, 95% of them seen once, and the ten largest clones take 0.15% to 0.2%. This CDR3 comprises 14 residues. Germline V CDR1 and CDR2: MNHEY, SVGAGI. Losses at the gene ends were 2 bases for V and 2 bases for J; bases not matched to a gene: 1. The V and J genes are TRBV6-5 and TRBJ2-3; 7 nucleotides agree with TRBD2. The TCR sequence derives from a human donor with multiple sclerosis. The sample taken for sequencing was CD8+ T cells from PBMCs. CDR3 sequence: CASSYQRDTDTQYF. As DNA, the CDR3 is TGTGCCAGCAGTTACCAGCGGGACACAGATACGCAGTATTTT.